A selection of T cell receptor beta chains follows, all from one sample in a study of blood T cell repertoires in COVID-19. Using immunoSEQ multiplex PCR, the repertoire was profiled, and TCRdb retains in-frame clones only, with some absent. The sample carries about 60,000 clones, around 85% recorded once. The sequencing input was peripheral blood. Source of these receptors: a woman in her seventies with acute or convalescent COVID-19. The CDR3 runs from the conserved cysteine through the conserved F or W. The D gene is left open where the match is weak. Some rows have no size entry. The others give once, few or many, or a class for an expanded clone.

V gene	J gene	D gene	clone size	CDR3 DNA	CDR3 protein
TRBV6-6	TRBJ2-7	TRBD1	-	TGTGCCAGCACCGCATCCGGGACAGGGGGCTTCTACGAGCAGTACTTC	CASTASGTGGFYEQYF
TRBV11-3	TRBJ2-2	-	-	TGTGCCAGCAGTCAAGAGGGTAGCGCCGGGGAGCTGTTTTTT	CASSQEGSAGELFF
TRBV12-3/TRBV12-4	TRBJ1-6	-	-	TGTGCCAGTCAGGCCGTCCTCAATTCACCCCTCCACTTT	CASQAVLNSPLHF
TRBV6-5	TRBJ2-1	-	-	TGTGCCAGCAGTTACAGAGGCTACAATGAGCAGTTCTTC	CASSYRGYNEQFF
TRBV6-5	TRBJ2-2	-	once	TGTGCCAGCACAGGTTACACCGGGGAGCTGTTTTTT	CASTGYTGELFF
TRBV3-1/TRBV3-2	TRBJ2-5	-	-	TGTGCCAGCAGCCAAGAAAACGCGGTATATGGGGGGTCGGAGACCCAGTACTTC	CASSQENAVYGGSETQYF
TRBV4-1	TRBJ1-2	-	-	TGCGCCAGCAGCCAGGGGGGGGCAGGGCGAGGCTACACCTTC	CASSQGGAGRGYTF
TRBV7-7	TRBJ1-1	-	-	TGTGCTAGCAGCTTTACAGCTAACACTGAAGCTTTCTTT	CASSFTANTEAFF
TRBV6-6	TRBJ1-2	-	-	TGTGCCAGCAGTGGAGAGACGGGGAACTATGGCTACACCTTC	CASSGETGNYGYTF
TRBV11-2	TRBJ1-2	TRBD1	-	TGTGCCAGCAGCACCGGGACAGGGGTCGGCTACACCTTC	CASSTGTGVGYTF
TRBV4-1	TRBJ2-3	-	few	TGCGCCAGCAGCCATAAGAGGGAGGGGGGGATCACAGATACGCAGTATTTT	CASSHKREGGITDTQYF
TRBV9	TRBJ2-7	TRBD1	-	TGTGCCAGCAGCGTTGGGACAGGGAAAAACGAGCAGTACTTC	CASSVGTGKNEQYF
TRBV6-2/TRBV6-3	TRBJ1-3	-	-	TGTGCCAGCAGCCCTAACCCCTCGGGGACTGGAAACACCATATATTTT	CASSPNPSGTGNTIYF
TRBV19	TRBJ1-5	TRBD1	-	TGTGCCAGTAGCCGGGACAGCAATCCTGGAGGTCAGCCCCAGCATTTT	CASSRDSNPGGQPQHF
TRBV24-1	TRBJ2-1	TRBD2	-	TGTGCCACCATACCCGGGACTAGCGGAGACGAGCAGTTCTTC	CATIPGTSGDEQFF
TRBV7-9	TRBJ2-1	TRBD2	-	TGTGCCAGCAGCTCAGAGCGGGGGGACTACAATGAGCAGTTCTTC	CASSSERGDYNEQFF
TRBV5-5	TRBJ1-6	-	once	TGTGCCAGCAGCTTGGACAGCCCATATAATTCACCCCTCCACTTT	CASSLDSPYNSPLHF
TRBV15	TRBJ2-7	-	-	TGTGCCACCAGCAGAGAAAGGAAGGGGTCCTACGAGCAGTACTTC	CATSRERKGSYEQYF
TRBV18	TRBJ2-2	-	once	TGTGCCAGCTCACCCGACAGGAACACCGGGGAGCTGTTTTTT	CASSPDRNTGELFF
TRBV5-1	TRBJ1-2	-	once	TGCGCCAGCAGCTTAGGGACACGCTTGGGCTACACCTTC	CASSLGTRLGYTF
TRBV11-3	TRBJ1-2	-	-	TGTGCCAGCAGCTTATACGCCGGACATAACTATGGCTACACCTTC	CASSLYAGHNYGYTF
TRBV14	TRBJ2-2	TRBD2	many	TGTGCCAGCAGCCAAGCGGGACTAGCGGGGATAACCGGGGAGCTGTTTTTT	CASSQAGLAGITGELFF
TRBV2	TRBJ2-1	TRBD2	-	TGTGCCAGCAGGCCCACTAGCGGGGGGGACAATGAGCAGTTCTTC	CASRPTSGGDNEQFF
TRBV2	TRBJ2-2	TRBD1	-	TGTGCCAGCAGTGGACAGGGGCGGAACACCGGGGAGCTGTTTTTT	CASSGQGRNTGELFF
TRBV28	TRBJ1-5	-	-	TGTGCCAGCAGGGAAAGCAGGGGTAGCAATCAGCCCCAGCATTTT	CASRESRGSNQPQHF
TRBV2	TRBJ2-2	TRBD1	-	TGTGCCAGCACCAACGGACAGGGGGCTCGCGGGGAGCTGTTTTTT	CASTNGQGARGELFF
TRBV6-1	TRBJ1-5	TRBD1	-	TGTGCCAGCAGTGAACAGGGGGCCTTTCGTCAGCCCCAGCATTTT	CASSEQGAFRQPQHF
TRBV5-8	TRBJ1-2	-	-	TGTGCCAGCAGCTTGCTACAGGGCTATGGCTACACCTTC	CASSLLQGYGYTF
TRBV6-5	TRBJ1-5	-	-	TGTGCCAGCAGCGCGGGCCAAAATAGCAATCAGCCCCAGCATTTT	CASSAGQNSNQPQHF
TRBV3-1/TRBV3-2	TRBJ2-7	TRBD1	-	TGTGCCAGCAGCCACCCATCTAACAGGGGGACCGACGAGCAGTACTTC	CASSHPSNRGTDEQYF
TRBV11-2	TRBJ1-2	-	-	TGTGCCAGCAGCGAGGACAGCCTCTATGGCTACACCTTC	CASSEDSLYGYTF
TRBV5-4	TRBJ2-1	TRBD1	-	TGTGCCAGCAGCTGGGGGGACAGGGCTGTTGACAATGAGCAGTTCTTC	CASSWGDRAVDNEQFF
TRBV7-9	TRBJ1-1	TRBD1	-	TGTGCCAGCAGCCAAGACAGGGTCGGGGGTACTGAAGCTTTCTTT	CASSQDRVGGTEAFF
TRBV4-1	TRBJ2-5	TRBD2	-	TGCGCCAGCAGCCAAAGGGTCGGGGGGATCCAAGAGACCCAGTACTTC	CASSQRVGGIQETQYF
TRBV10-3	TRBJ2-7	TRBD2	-	TGTGCCATCAGTCCGGCTAGCGGGTCCTACGAGCAGTACTTC	CAISPASGSYEQYF
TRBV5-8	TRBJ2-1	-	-	TGTGCCAGCAGCTTGGATCTAGGGGCCCAGATCGATGAGCAGTTCTTC	CASSLDLGAQIDEQFF
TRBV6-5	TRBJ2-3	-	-	TGTGCCAGCAGTTCTGGACAATTCACAGATACGCAGTATTTT	CASSSGQFTDTQYF
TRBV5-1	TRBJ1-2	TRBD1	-	TGCGCCAGCAGCTTCGGACAGGGGATGCATGGCTACACCTTC	CASSFGQGMHGYTF
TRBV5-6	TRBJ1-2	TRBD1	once	TGTGCCAGCAGCGGAAGGGGGCTTGGCTATGGCTACACCTTC	CASSGRGLGYGYTF
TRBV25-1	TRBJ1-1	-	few	TGTGCCAGCAGAGAAACAGGGAACACTGAAGCTTTCTTT	CASRETGNTEAFF
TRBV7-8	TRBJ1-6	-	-	TGTGCCAGCAGCCATGACACGGCCGTCAGTTCACCCCTCCACTTT	CASSHDTAVSSPLHF
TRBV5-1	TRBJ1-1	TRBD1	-	TGCGCCAGCAGCGCCAGGACAGGGGAGACTGAAGCTTTCTTT	CASSARTGETEAFF
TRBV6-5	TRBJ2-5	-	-	TGTGCCAGCAGTTATAGGGGACATCGTCAAGAGACCCAGTACTTC	CASSYRGHRQETQYF
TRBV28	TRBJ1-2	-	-	TGTGCCAGCAGACAGAACTATGGCTACACCTTC	CASRQNYGYTF
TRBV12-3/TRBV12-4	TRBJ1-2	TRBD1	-	TGTGCCAGCAGTTCCACAGGGGAAGGCTACACCTTC	CASSSTGEGYTF
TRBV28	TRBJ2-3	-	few	TGTGCCAGCAGTTCCTTCCCGGATGGGCCTAAACCTAAGACAGATACGCAGTATTTT	CASSSFPDGPKPKTDTQYF
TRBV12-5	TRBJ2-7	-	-	TGTGCTAGTGGTTTGATAGGGGGATTCTCCTACGAGCAGTACTTC	CASGLIGGFSYEQYF
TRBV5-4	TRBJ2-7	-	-	TGTGCCAGCAGCTTGGATGCGGGGAGCTCCTACGAGCAGTACTTC	CASSLDAGSSYEQYF
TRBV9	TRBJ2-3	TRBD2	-	TGTGCCAGCAGCCCCCTCGGGGTAGCGGGAGATACGCAGTATTTT	CASSPLGVAGDTQYF
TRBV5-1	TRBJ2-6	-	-	TGCGCCAGCAGCTCGACGGCCCGGGCGGGGGGGGCCAACGTCCTGACTTTC	CASSSTARAGGANVLTF
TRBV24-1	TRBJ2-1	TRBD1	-	TGTGCCACCAGCACCCCTAGGACAGGGGTCGATGAGCAGTTCTTC	CATSTPRTGVDEQFF
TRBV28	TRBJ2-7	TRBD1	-	TGTGCCAGCAGTACACAAGAGGACAGGCTCAACGAGCAGTACTTC	CASSTQEDRLNEQYF
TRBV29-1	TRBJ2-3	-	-	TGCAGCGTCCCGCAATTCGGCGGGGGCACAGATACGCAGTATTTT	CSVPQFGGGTDTQYF
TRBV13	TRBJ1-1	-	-	TGTGCCAGCAGCTTAGGCAGTCCGAACACTGAAGCTTTCTTT	CASSLGSPNTEAFF
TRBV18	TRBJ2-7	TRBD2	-	TGTGCCAGCTCACCACAGGGCGGGGGGGCCTACGAGCAGTACTTC	CASSPQGGGAYEQYF
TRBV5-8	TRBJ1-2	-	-	TGTGCCAGCAGCCAGGGGCACCGCAACTATGGCTACACCTTC	CASSQGHRNYGYTF
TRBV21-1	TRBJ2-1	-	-	TGTGCCAGCAGCAACCGACCGACTAGCGGGGGGGCCTACAATGAGCAGTTCTTC	CASSNRPTSGGAYNEQFF
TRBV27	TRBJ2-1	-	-	TGTGCCAGCAGTCCACTCGGACAGGAGCAGTTCTTC	CASSPLGQEQFF
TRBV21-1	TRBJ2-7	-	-	TGTGCCAGCAGCTCCTTCTACGAGCAGTACTTC	CASSSFYEQYF
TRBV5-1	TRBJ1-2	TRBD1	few	TGCGCCAGCAGCGGGACGGACAGGGTGGAAGGTGGCTACACCTTC	CASSGTDRVEGGYTF